These 19 T cell receptor beta chains share one sample of origin, sequenced in a study of cytomegalovirus exposure and HLA in healthy donors. Primers included in the PCR were 60 Vbeta and 13 Jbeta primers. The table came from immunoSEQ multiplex PCR; TCRdb's copy has only in-frame clones and leaves some out. Among about 220,000 clones, 65% to 85% were seen once, and the ten largest hold more than 0.6%. Sequencing was performed on PBMCs. The origin of the receptors is a boy younger than 10 in good health and CMV-seronegative.

In the case of this clone: Other DNA sequences within the sample encode an identical CDR3. The chain uses TRBV29-1 and TRBJ1-1; no clear D gene. The CDR3 runs to 12 residues. The V gene's germline CDR1 is SQVTM and CDR2 ANQGSEA. Trimming pared 4 bases from V and 2 bases from J, leaving 8 bases between. The CDR3 bases are TGCAGCGTTGCACGGGGAAACACTGAAGCTTTCTTT. Translating gives CSVARGNTEAFF. The variable domain in full, with the rest retrieved from reference TRBV29-1 and TRBJ1-1, is SAVISQKPSRDICQRGTSLTIQCQVDSQVTMMFWYRQQPGQSLTLIATANQGSEATYESGFVIDKFPISRPNLTFSTLTVSNMSPEDSSIYLCSVARGNTEAFFGQGTRLTVV.

The V gene is TRBV2, the J gene TRBJ2-7; 9 bases are shared with TRBD2. The CDR3 spans 14 residues. Germline V lookup: CDR1 SNHLY, CDR2 FYNNEI. The trim removed 7 bases at V and 5 bases at J, leaving 9 bases unmatched. The CDR3 is CASNIAGVGHEQYF. CDR3 DNA sequence: TGTGCCAGCAATATAGCGGGAGTCGGCCACGAGCAGTACTTC.

The CDR3 nucleotides are TGTGCCAGCACCCCGACAAAGACAGATACGCAGTATTTT. Its protein is CASTPTKTDTQYF. The gene calls are TRBV6-6 and TRBJ2-3; D unclear. Germline assignment: CDR1 MNHNY and CDR2 SVGAGI (reference sequence). The CDR3 runs to 13 residues. V was shortened by 7 bases and J by 3 bases, with 11 bases between the two germline ends.

V and J are TRBV2 and TRBJ1-6, with TRBD1 as a possible D gene (5 bases). The CDR3 spans 14 residues. Trimming took 9 bases from V and 3 from J, leaving 12 bases between them. CDR1 and CDR2 (germline): SNHLY, FYNNEI. CDR3 DNA sequence: TGTGCCAGAAGAGCGGGGGGCTATAATTCACCCCTCCACTTT. Translation gives CARRAGGYNSPLHF.

This clone was seen just once. The chain recombines TRBV10-1 with TRBJ2-1; 7 bases match TRBD2. Germline CDR1 and CDR2: WNHNN and SYGVQD (reference sequence). CDR3 size: 15 residues. J was trimmed by 8 bases and V by 6 bases; bases with no gene match: 13. CDR3: CASSARRLAWDEQFF. CDR3 in DNA: TGCGCCAGCAGCGCCCGGCGACTAGCTTGGGATGAGCAGTTCTTC.

The chain has TRBV6-5 and TRBJ1-1; 7 bases agree with TRBD1. Germline V gene sequence: CDR1 MNHEY, CDR2 SVGAGI. The CDR3 is made up of 14 amino acids. V was pared by 0 bases and J by 3 bases, with 1 base of the junction left unmatched. CDR3 DNA: TGTGCCAGCAGTTACTCACAGGGGCACACTGAAGCTTTCTTT. It translates to CASSYSQGHTEAFF.

In regard to this clone: At one of its ends the junction is not consistent with the germline gene, which may arise from a read error. The V call is TRBV7-9, the J call TRBJ2-7; D possibly corresponds to TRBD1 (5 bases). Germline loops: CDR1 SEHNR, CDR2 FQNEAQ (reference sequence). The CDR3 totals 12 residues. The chain's CDR3 is CSSSVARGEQYF. CDR3 nucleotides: TGTTCCAGCAGCGTAGCTAGGGGCGAGCAGTACTTC.

The gene calls are TRBV7-2 and TRBJ1-1, with D perhaps matching TRBD1 (6 bases). The CDR3 consists of 13 residues. Germline-derived CDR1 and CDR2 are SGHTA and FQGNSA. V was cut by 4 bases and J by 5 bases, with 11 bases left in between. This CDR3 is CASSSTGPTEAFF. The CDR3, as DNA: TGTGCCAGCAGCTCAACAGGGCCAACTGAAGCTTTCTTT.

This chain uses TRBV2 with TRBJ1-1; 8 bases align to TRBD1. With 5 bases clipped from V and 7 bases from J, the junction kept 12 bases outside the gene matches. From germline, CDR1 is SNHLY and CDR2 FYNNEI. This CDR3 is built from 15 residues. As DNA, the CDR3 is TGTGCCAGCAGTCGAGGGACAGGTCCATACAGTGAAGCTTTCTTT. This encodes CASSRGTGPYSEAFF.

The CDR3 region has the DNA TGTGCCTGGAGTGCGCTCGGGGTTAACAATGAGCAGTTCTTC. It specifies CAWSALGVNNEQFF. This chain links TRBV30 with TRBJ2-1; D is perhaps TRBD2 (5 bases). V lost 1 base and J lost 5, with 12 bases in between. Germline V gene lookup returns CDR1 GTSNPN and CDR2 SVGIG (reference sequence). The CDR3 totals 14 residues. Full variable domain (missing parts from reference TRBV30 and TRBJ2-1): SQTIHQWPATLVQPVGSPLSLECTVEGTSNPNLYWYRQAAGRGLQLLFYSVGIGQISSEVPQNLSASRPQDRQFILSSKKLLLSDSGFYLCAWSALGVNNEQFFGPGTRLTVL.

This clone has just one count. The chain is built from TRBV2 and TRBJ1-1, with D possibly TRBD1 on 6 matching bases. This CDR3 contains 13 residues. Germline V lookup: CDR1 SNHLY, CDR2 FYNNEI. V dropped 1 base and J dropped 4 bases, with 7 bases sitting between them. The CDR3 loop reads CASSEGTVTEAFF. The CDR3 DNA sequence: TGTGCCAGCAGTGAAGGGACAGTCACTGAAGCTTTCTTT.

This sequence joins TRBV6-5 and TRBJ1-2, with 7 bases fitting TRBD1. The CDR3 is 16 residues long. V shed 2 bases, J shed 3 bases, and the junction held 9 bases outside the gene matches. Germline V gene sequence: CDR1 MNHEY, CDR2 SVGAGI. The CDR3 is CASSYTNRGKDYGYTF. The CDR3 DNA is TGTGCCAGCAGTTACACAAACAGGGGCAAGGACTATGGCTACACCTTC.

This sequence joins TRBV5-8 and TRBJ2-1, with D tentatively TRBD1 (5 bases). V was trimmed by 2 bases and J by 5 bases, leaving 8 bases between them. Looked up from germline, CDR1 is SGHTS and CDR2 is YDEGEE. This CDR3 contains 13 residues. CDR3 sequence reads: CASSLGAHNEQFF. For the CDR3, the DNA is TGTGCCAGCAGCTTAGGGGCTCACAATGAGCAGTTCTTC.

The rearrangement uses TRBV5-1 and TRBJ2-7; TRBD2 matches at 7 bases. Trimming took 7 bases from V and 3 from J; bases not matched to a gene: 13. The CDR3 is made up of 15 amino acids. The V gene's germline CDR1 is SGHRS and CDR2 YFSETQ. CDR3 sequence (DNA): TGCGCCAGCGGAACTATGGGCGGGAGTATCTACGAGCAGTACTTC. It codes for CASGTMGGSIYEQYF.

Concerning this clone: An end of the junction differs from the germline gene, which may be a read error. The chain employs TRBV10-2 and TRBJ1-4; a weak D match, TRBD1 (5 bases). The V gene's germline CDR1 is WSHSY and CDR2 SAAADI. The CDR3 has 15 residues. CDR3 sequence reads: CVSRDWTEPNEKLFF. In DNA form, the CDR3 reads TGCGTCAGCAGGGACTGGACGGAACCTAATGAAAAACTGTTTTTT.

DNA of the CDR3: TGCGCCACCGCCCCCGGACTAGCGGGAGGTGCCCCCTATGAGCAGTTCTTC. Amino acid sequence: CATAPGLAGGAPYEQFF. The chain recombines TRBV5-1 with TRBJ2-1, with TRBD2 identical over 14 bases. With 9 bases clipped from V and 8 bases from J, the junction kept 16 bases outside the gene matches. The V gene's germline CDR1 is SGHRS and CDR2 YFSETQ. The CDR3 consists of 17 residues.

The chain joins TRBV6-4 to TRBJ2-7; 9 bases are shared with TRBD1. This CDR3 is built from 13 residues. The V gene end was trimmed by 0 bases and the J gene end by 6 bases; junction bases not matched to a gene: 0. Germline CDR1 reads MRHNA; CDR2 reads SNTAGT. The CDR3 DNA follows: TGTGCCAGCAGTGACTCGGGACAGGGCGAGCAGTACTTC. Protein sequence: CASSDSGQGEQYF.

V gene TRBV4-1 combines with J gene TRBJ2-1, with 9 bases that match TRBD2. Germline V CDR1 and CDR2: MGHRA, YSYEKL. The CDR3 sequence is 19 residues long. J was trimmed by 1 base and V by 4 bases; bases with no gene match: 14. The CDR3 spells CASSPEGGGATRSYNEQFF. CDR3 DNA: TGCGCCAGCAGCCCAGAAGGCGGGGGGGCCACTCGATCCTACAATGAGCAGTTCTTC.

The rearrangement uses TRBV5-6 and TRBJ1-6; D is unclear. V was pared by 1 base and J by 9 bases, with 5 bases between. The germline CDR1 and CDR2 sequences are SGHDT and YYEEEE. The CDR3 consists of 12 residues. CDR3 sequence reads: CASSLPVSPLHF. DNA of the CDR3: TGTGCCAGCAGCTTGCCAGTTTCACCCCTCCACTTT.